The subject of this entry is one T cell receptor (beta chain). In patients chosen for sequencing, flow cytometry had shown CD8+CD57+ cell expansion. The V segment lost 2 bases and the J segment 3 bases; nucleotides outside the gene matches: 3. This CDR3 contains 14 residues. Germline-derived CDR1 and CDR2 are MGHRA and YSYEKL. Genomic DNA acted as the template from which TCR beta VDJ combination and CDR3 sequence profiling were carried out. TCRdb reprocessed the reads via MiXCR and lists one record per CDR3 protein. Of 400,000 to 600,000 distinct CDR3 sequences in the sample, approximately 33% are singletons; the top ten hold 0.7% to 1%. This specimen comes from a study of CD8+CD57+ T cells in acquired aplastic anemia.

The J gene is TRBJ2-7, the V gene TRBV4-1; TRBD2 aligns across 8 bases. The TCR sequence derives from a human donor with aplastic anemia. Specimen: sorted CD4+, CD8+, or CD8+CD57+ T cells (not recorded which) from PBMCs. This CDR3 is CASSQRTSYYEQYF. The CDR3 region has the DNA TGCGCCAGCAGCCAACGGACTAGCTACTACGAGCAGTACTTC.